Below, one TCR beta chain is given with its context. The CDR3 consists of 16 residues. Between the trimmed V and J ends, which lost 4 bases and 0 bases, there was a span of 15 bases. Germline CDR1 and CDR2: MNHEY and SMNVEV (reference sequence). The data stem from a study of T-cell reconstitution after alpha-beta-depleted transplantation in children. Unique molecular identifiers were used in preparing the TCRbeta library. TCRdb reprocessed the PCR reads with MiXCR, giving one entry per CDR3 protein. This table holds about 610,000 distinct CDR3 sequences, over 9.5% found once. Sample: PBMCs from the stem cell graft donor, taken from the stem cell graft. This receptor was obtained from a human donor who donated a stem cell graft to a child with acute myeloid leukemia. The chain uses TRBV27 and TRBJ1-1; possible D gene TRBD1, 6 bases. In nucleotides, the CDR3 is TGTGCCAGCAGTTCCGAATTGACAGGATTGAACACTGAAGCTTTCTTT. This codes for CASSSELTGLNTEAFF.